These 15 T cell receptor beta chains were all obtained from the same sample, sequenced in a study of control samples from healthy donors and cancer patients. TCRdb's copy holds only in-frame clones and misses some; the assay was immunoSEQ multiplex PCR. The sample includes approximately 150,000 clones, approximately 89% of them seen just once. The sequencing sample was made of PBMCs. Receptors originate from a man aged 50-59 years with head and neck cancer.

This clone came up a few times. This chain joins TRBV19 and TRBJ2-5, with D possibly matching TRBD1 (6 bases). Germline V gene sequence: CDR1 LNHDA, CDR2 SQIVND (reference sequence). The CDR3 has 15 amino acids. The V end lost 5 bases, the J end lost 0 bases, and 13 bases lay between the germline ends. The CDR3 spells CASSPQDRDQETQYF. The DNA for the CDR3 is TGTGCCAGTAGTCCCCAGGACAGAGACCAAGAGACCCAGTACTTC.

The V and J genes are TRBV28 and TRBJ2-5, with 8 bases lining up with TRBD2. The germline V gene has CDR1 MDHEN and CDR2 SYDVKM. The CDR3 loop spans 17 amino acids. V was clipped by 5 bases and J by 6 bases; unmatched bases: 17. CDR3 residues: CASSHNQGNSGSKTQYF. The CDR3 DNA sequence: TGTGCCAGCAGTCATAACCAGGGTAACAGCGGGAGTAAGACCCAGTACTTC. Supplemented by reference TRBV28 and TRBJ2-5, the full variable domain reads DVKVTQSSRYLVKRTGEKVFLECVQDMDHENMFWYRQDPGLGLRLIYFSYDVKMKEKGDIPEGYSVSREKKERFSLILESASTNQTSMYLCASSHNQGNSGSKTQYFGPGTRLLVL.

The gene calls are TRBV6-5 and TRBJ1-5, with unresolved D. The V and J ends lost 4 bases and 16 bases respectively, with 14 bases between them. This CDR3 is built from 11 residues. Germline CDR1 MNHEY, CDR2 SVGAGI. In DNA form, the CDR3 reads TGTGCCAGCAGTTCTGGGCTAACTCAACATTTT. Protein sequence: CASSSGLTQHF.

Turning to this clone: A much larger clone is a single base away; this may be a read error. CDR3 bases: TGTGCCAGCAGTTTCAACACTGAAGCTTTCTTT. This translates into CASSFNTEAFF. The gene calls are TRBV12-3 or TRBV12-4 and TRBJ1-1, with D unclear. Trimming stripped 3 bases from V and 2 bases from J, with 1 base between. The CDR3 covers 11 residues.

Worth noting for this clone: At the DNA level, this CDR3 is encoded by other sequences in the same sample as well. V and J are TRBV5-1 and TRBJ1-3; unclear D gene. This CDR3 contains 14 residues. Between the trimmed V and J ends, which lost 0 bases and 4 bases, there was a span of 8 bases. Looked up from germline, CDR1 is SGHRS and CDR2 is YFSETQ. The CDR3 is CASSLELRGNTIYF. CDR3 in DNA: TGCGCCAGCAGCTTGGAGCTGCGGGGAAACACCATATATTTT. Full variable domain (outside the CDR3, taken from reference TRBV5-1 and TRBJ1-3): KAGVTQTPRYLIKTRGQQVTLSCSPISGHRSVSWYQQTPGQGLQFLFEYFSETQRNKGNFPGRFSGRQFSNSRSEMNVSTLELGDSALYLCASSLELRGNTIYFGEGSWLTVV.

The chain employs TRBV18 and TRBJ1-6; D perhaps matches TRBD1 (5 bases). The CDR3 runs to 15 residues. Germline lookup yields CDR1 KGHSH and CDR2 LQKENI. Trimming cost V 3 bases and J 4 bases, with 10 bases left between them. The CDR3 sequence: CASSPPGGYNSPLHF. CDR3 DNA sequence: TGTGCCAGCTCACCGCCCGGGGGTTATAATTCACCCCTCCACTTT.

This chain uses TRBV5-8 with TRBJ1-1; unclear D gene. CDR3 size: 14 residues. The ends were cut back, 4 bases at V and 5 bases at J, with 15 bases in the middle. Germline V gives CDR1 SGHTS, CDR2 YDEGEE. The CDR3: CASSPYLEQTEAFF. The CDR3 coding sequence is TGTGCCAGCAGCCCGTACTTGGAACAAACTGAAGCTTTCTTT.

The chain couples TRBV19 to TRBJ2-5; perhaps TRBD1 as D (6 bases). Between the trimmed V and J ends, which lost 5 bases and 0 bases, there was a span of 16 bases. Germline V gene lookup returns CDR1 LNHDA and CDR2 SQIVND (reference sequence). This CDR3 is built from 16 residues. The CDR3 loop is CASSPYFGQYQETQYF. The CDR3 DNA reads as TGTGCCAGTAGTCCCTACTTCGGACAGTACCAAGAGACCCAGTACTTC.

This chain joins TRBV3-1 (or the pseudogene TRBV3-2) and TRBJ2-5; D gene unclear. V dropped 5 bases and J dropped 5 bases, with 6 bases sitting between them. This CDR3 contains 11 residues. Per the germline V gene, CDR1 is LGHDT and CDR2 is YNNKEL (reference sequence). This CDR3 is CASSIRETQYF. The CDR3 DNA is TGTGCCAGCAGCATCCGGGAGACCCAGTACTTC.

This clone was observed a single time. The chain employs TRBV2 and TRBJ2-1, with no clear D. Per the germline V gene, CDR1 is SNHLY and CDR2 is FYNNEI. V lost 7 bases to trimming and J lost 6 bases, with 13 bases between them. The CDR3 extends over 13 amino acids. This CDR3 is CASIIRGPNEQFF. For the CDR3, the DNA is TGTGCCAGCATCATAAGAGGTCCCAATGAGCAGTTCTTC.

CDR3 protein: CASSLRVAGFAYEQYF. DNA of the CDR3: TGTGCCAGCAGCCTTCGAGTGGCGGGGTTCGCCTACGAGCAGTACTTC. The rearrangement uses TRBV5-5 and TRBJ2-7, with D maybe TRBD2 (6 bases). The CDR3 extends over 16 amino acids. Trimming took off 4 bases at V and 2 bases at J, with 19 bases between the two ends. Per the germline V gene, CDR1 is SGHKS and CDR2 is YYEKEE (reference sequence).

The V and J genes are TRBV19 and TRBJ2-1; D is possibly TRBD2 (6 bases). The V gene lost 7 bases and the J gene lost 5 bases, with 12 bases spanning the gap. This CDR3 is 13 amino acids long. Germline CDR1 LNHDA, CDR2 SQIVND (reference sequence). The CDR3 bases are TGTGCCAGTAACCCTAGCGTAAACAATGAGCAGTTCTTC. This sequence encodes CASNPSVNNEQFF.

The CDR3 DNA sequence: TGTGCCAGCCGGAGCAAGGTTAGCGAGTACAATGAGCAGTTCTTC. Its translation: CASRSKVSEYNEQFF. This sequence joins TRBV4-2 and TRBJ2-1; D possibly corresponds to TRBD2 (5 bases). Germline V gene sequence: CDR1 LGHNA, CDR2 YNFKEQ. Trimming took off 8 bases at V and 4 bases at J, with 18 bases between the two ends. The CDR3 has 15 amino acids.

For the CDR3, the DNA is TGCGCCAGCAGCCAAGAGGGACAGGCCTACGAGCAGTACTTC. Translating it yields CASSQEGQAYEQYF. This chain uses TRBV4-1 with TRBJ2-7, with 8 bases that match TRBD1. Germline trimming cut 0 bases from V and 2 bases from J; bases unmatched to any gene: 0. CDR3 length: 14 residues. The germline V gene has CDR1 MGHRA and CDR2 YSYEKL.

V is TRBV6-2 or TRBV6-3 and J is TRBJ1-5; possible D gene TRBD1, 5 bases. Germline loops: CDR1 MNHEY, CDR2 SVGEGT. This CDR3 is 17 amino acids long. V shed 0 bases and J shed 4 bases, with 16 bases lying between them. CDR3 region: CASSYSKGSGVNQPQHF. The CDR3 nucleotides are TGTGCCAGCAGTTACTCGAAGGGATCGGGGGTAAATCAGCCCCAGCATTTT.